The clone carrying this T cell receptor beta chain was seen a few times. Its target is unknown. This record belongs to a study of CD8 T cells in ankylosing spondylitis. The CDR3 length is 15 residues. The V end was cut by 1 base, the J end by 3 bases, with 13 bases between. Germline assignment: CDR1 DFQATT and CDR2 SNEGSKA (reference sequence). The study, taken as a whole, reports: Within ankylosing spondylitis blood, a TCR beta motif made up of fewer than ten highly homologous variants appeared to be characteristic. Existing reports had already noted some motif variants in reactive arthritis synovial fluid and blood.

TCRdb reprocessed the 5' RACE reads with MiXCR, giving one entry per CDR3 protein. The sample consists of about 540,000 distinct CDR3 sequences, 12% of them appearing once. Sequences were obtained from blood, either unsorted or a sorted T cell fraction (not recorded which). The genes are TRBV20-1 and TRBJ2-1; D uncertain. The origin of this receptor is a male donor with ankylosing spondylitis. The CDR3 is CSARVGSILYNEQFF. The CDR3 DNA is TGCAGTGCTAGAGTAGGTTCAATCCTCTACAATGAGCAGTTCTTC.